A selection of T cell receptor beta chains follows, all from one sample in a study of T cells in Graves' hyperthyroidism and ophthalmopathy. TCRdb re-called the multiplex PCR reads through MiXCR, storing one row per CDR3 protein. The profile covers roughly 520,000 distinct CDR3 sequences, with around a quarter appearing a single time and approximately 10% taken by the ten largest. The sequenced sample consisted of blood. The receptors were sampled from a woman aged 25-40 years with Graves' ophthalmopathy. CDR3s include the opening cysteine and the closing phenylalanine or tryptophan. Fields, in order: V gene, D gene, J gene, clone size, CDR3 DNA, CDR3 protein. D genes are given only for firm matches. The size entry is marked missing in some rows and otherwise reads once, few, many or a size class.

TRBV5-1	-	TRBJ2-7	few	TGCGCCAGCAGCTTGGTACGGGCCCCCTACGAGCAGTACTTC	CASSLVRAPYEQYF
TRBV10-3	TRBD1	TRBJ2-6	-	TGTGCCATCAGGTCCGGGACAGGGGGCTCTGGGGCCAACGTCCTGACTTTC	CAIRSGTGGSGANVLTF
TRBV12-3/TRBV12-4	-	TRBJ1-2	many	TGTGCCAGCAGTTCATTATCAGGGGAGACTGGCTACACCTTC	CASSSLSGETGYTF
TRBV12-3/TRBV12-4	-	TRBJ1-2	many	TGTGCCAGCAGGCCCAGGGGCGGCTATGGCTACACCTTC	CASRPRGGYGYTF
TRBV27	-	TRBJ2-7	-	TGTGCCAGCAGTTTATCGGGGGGGCTCGACCCCTACGAGCAGTACTTC	CASSLSGGLDPYEQYF
TRBV5-1	-	TRBJ1-5	-	TGCGCCAGCAGCCCCGGGACACGGACTAATCAGCCCCAGCATTTT	CASSPGTRTNQPQHF
TRBV7-8	-	TRBJ1-5	many	TGTGCCAGCAGCTTAGGGACAGTAGGGAACAATCAGCCCCAGCATTTT	CASSLGTVGNNQPQHF
TRBV7-6	TRBD2	TRBJ2-5	many	TGTGCCAGCAGCTTAGACCCTAGCGGTCAAGAGACCCAGTACTTC	CASSLDPSGQETQYF
TRBV30	-	TRBJ1-1	many	TGTGCCTGGAGTAGAGAATCGAACACTGAAGCTTTCTTT	CAWSRESNTEAFF
TRBV12-3/TRBV12-4	-	TRBJ2-7	few	TGTGCCAGCAGTCCTGGGGGGTCGTTTAGCTACGAGCAGTACTTC	CASSPGGSFSYEQYF
TRBV19	-	TRBJ2-7	few	TGTGCCAGTAGTATAGCGGTCGGAGCCTACGAGCAGTACTTC	CASSIAVGAYEQYF
TRBV4-3	-	TRBJ2-5	-	TGCGCCAGCAGCCAAGAGTTTGGGCAGCCCCAAGAGACCCAGTACTTC	CASSQEFGQPQETQYF
TRBV6-1	TRBD2	TRBJ2-2	many	TGTGCCAGCAGTAAGGGACTAGCGGACACCGGGGAGCTGTTTTTT	CASSKGLADTGELFF
TRBV29-1	TRBD2	TRBJ2-7	many	TGCAGCGTTGCGACTAGCGGGGGGGGCTACGAGCAGTACTTC	CSVATSGGGYEQYF
TRBV9	-	TRBJ1-1	many	TGTGCCAGCAGCGTAGATCTTGGCACTGAAGCTTTCTTT	CASSVDLGTEAFF
TRBV29-1	-	TRBJ2-7	many	TGCAGCGTTGTACAGAACTACGAGCAGTACTTC	CSVVQNYEQYF
TRBV6-1	-	TRBJ1-1	-	TGTGCCAGCAGCAAGTCAGGGAACCCTGTAGCTTTCTTT	CASSKSGNPVAFF
TRBV9	-	TRBJ2-2	-	TGTGCCAGCAGCGTAGTGGGACAGAACACCGGGGAGCTGTTTTTT	CASSVVGQNTGELFF
TRBV4-1	-	TRBJ1-3	many	TGCGCCAGCAGCCAAGCCGGGGACTCTGGAAACACCATATATTTT	CASSQAGDSGNTIYF
TRBV20-1	-	TRBJ2-5	many	TGCAGTGCTATCCGGCCTTACCAAGAGACCCAGTACTTC	CSAIRPYQETQYF
TRBV2	-	TRBJ1-5	many	TGTGCCAGCAGTGAAGCAAGGGACAATCAGCCCCAGCATTTT	CASSEARDNQPQHF
TRBV6-2/TRBV6-3	TRBD2	TRBJ2-2	few	TGTGCCAGCAATTCTCTCCCAGGGGTAGCGGGGGGTTCGAACACCGGGGAGCTGTTTTTT	CASNSLPGVAGGSNTGELFF
TRBV5-5	TRBD1	TRBJ1-5	many	TGTGCCAGCAGCTCTGACAGGGTCATAGGCAATCAGCCCCAGCATTTT	CASSSDRVIGNQPQHF
TRBV28	TRBD1	TRBJ1-2	-	TGTGCCAGCAGTTTAGCGGGACAGGCAGGATTTGGCTACACCTTC	CASSLAGQAGFGYTF
TRBV7-9	-	TRBJ2-7	many	TGTGCCAGCAGCTCGATGTGGGGGTCCTACGAGCAGTACTTC	CASSSMWGSYEQYF
TRBV7-9	TRBD1	TRBJ1-1	many	TGTGCCAGCAGCTTGGCCGACAGGGGTAACACTGAAGCTTTCTTT	CASSLADRGNTEAFF
TRBV12-3/TRBV12-4	TRBD1	TRBJ1-1	many	TGTGCCAGCAGGCAAACGGGACAGGGCTGGGAAGCTTTCTTT	CASRQTGQGWEAFF
TRBV10-1	-	TRBJ1-1	-	TGCGCCAGCAGGGCCGACCACATGAACACTGAAGCTTTCTTT	CASRADHMNTEAFF
TRBV2	-	TRBJ2-2	few	TGTGCCAGCAGTGAAGGGGCCCGGGAGCTGTTTTTT	CASSEGARELFF
TRBV10-3	-	TRBJ2-5	-	TGTGCCATCAGTGGATCAGAGTTGGAGACCCAGTACTTC	CAISGSELETQYF
TRBV10-3	-	TRBJ1-1	many	TGTGCCATCAGTGAGTGGGCTGGGATCGGCAACACTGAAGCTTTCTTT	CAISEWAGIGNTEAFF
TRBV5-1	-	TRBJ1-1	-	TGCGCCAGCAGCAGGAACAGGGTGGGTAACACTGAAGCTTTCTTT	CASSRNRVGNTEAFF
TRBV3-1	-	TRBJ2-7	many	TGTGCCAGCAGCCATGGTGACAGCTACGAGCAGTACTTC	CASSHGDSYEQYF
TRBV10-3	-	TRBJ2-7	few	TGTGCCATCAGTCCAGCTCAGGAGCAGTACTTC	CAISPAQEQYF
TRBV7-9	-	TRBJ1-5	many	TGTGCCAGCAGCTTAGGGTACGGCAGTAATCAGCCCCAGCATTTT	CASSLGYGSNQPQHF
TRBV9	-	TRBJ1-1	many	TGTGCCAGCAGCGCCAGCTCCTCGGGGAACACTGAAGCTTTCTTT	CASSASSSGNTEAFF
TRBV7-3	-	TRBJ1-1	many	TGTGCCAGCAGCCCGGGGACCCTCGACACTGAAGCTTTCTTT	CASSPGTLDTEAFF
TRBV5-1	-	TRBJ1-1	-	TGCGCCAGCAGCTTAGCCCAGGGGAGTGAAGCTTTCTTT	CASSLAQGSEAFF
TRBV3-1	-	TRBJ1-1	-	TGTGCCAGCAGCCCCTTTATGGGGGGCACTGAAGCTTTCTTT	CASSPFMGGTEAFF
TRBV29-1	TRBD1	TRBJ1-2	many	TGCAGCGTTGAGCCCACCGGCCAGGGGGCGCGGGGCTACACCTTC	CSVEPTGQGARGYTF
TRBV12-3/TRBV12-4	-	TRBJ2-7	many	TGTGCCAGCAGTTTGGAGGGGTCCGCCTACGAGCAGTACTTC	CASSLEGSAYEQYF
TRBV11-2	-	TRBJ1-5	few	TGTGCCAGCAGCTTAGGATTGTGGCAGCCCCAGCATTTT	CASSLGLWQPQHF